This TCR beta chain comes out of a study of cytomegalovirus exposure and HLA in healthy donors. The wider study: In an earlier analysis, around 120 million unique TCR beta sequences were found from some 200 million T cells. An early data release held about 85 million unique TCRs from HLA-typed donors.

General observations from the study: Later genetic work tied a missense DCLRE1C variant to beta-chain V and J trimming. Information on immune exposure was restricted to one variable (CMV serostatus).

Looked up from germline, CDR1 is SNHLY and CDR2 is FYNNEI. V was shortened by 3 bases and J by 6 bases, with 20 bases between the two germline ends. The CDR3 totals 16 residues. The primer mix had 60 Vbeta and 13 Jbeta primers. TCRdb's copy holds only in-frame clones and misses some; the assay was immunoSEQ multiplex PCR. The table for this sample gives approximately 130,000 clones. Comment on this clone: Its target is not known.

The chain is built from TRBV2 and TRBJ2-5; perhaps TRBD2 as D (5 bases). The sequence derives from an older woman in good health and CMV-seronegative. Sequenced input: PBMCs. The CDR3 DNA is TGTGCCAGCAGTGAGGTCTTGGGGAGTGGGGATAAGACCCAGTACTTC. Translating gives CASSEVLGSGDKTQYF.